This T cell receptor beta chain originates from a study of memory CD4+ T cells and cytomegalovirus serostatus. About the study: Of the healthy Belgian adults, 9 or 10 were CMV seropositive and fewer than 30 seronegative.

Single viable CD3+CD4+CD8-CD45RO+ cells were sorted as the memory CD4+ T cells. From germline, CDR1 is MGHRA and CDR2 YSYEKL. V lost 1 base and J 4 bases, leaving 10 bases between the germline ends. The length of the CDR3 is 14 residues. Method: immunoSEQ multiplex PCR; TCRdb's copy keeps in-frame clones and lacks some. The data hold around 38,000 clones, with around 78% observed a single time. The chain links TRBV4-1 to TRBJ2-5; D is uncertain. This sequence originates from an adult in good health and CMV-seronegative. Sequences were obtained from memory CD4+ T cells from blood. CDR3 nucleotides: TGCGCCAGCAGCCAAGGTGGCAGCTTAGAGACCCAGTACTTC. This translates into CASSQGGSLETQYF.